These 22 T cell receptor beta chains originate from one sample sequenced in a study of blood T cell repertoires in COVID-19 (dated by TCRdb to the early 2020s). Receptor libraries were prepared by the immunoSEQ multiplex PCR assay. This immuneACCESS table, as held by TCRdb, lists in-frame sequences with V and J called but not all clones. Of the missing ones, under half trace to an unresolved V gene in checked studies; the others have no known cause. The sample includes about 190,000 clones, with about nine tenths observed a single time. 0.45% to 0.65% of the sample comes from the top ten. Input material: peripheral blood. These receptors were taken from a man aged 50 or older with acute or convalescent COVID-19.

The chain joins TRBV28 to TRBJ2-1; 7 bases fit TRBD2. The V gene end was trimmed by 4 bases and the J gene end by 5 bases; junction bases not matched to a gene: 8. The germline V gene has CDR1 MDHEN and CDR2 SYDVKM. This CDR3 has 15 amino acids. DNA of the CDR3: TGTGCCAGCAGTTCCTGGGAGCGGGGAGACAATGAGCAGTTCTTC. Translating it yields CASSSWERGDNEQFF. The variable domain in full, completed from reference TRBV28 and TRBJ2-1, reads DVKVTQSSRYLVKRTGEKVFLECVQDMDHENMFWYRQDPGLGLRLIYFSYDVKMKEKGDIPEGYSVSREKKERFSLILESASTNQTSMYLCASSSWERGDNEQFFGPGTRLTVL.

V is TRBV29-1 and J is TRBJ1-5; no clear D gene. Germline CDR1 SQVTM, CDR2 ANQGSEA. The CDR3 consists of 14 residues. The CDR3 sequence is CSVNEGFGNQPQHF. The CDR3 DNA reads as TGCAGTGTTAACGAGGGCTTCGGCAATCAGCCCCAGCATTTT. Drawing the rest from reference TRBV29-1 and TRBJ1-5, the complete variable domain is SAVISQKPSRDICQRGTSLTIQCQVDSQVTMMFWYRQQPGQSLTLIATANQGSEATYESGFVIDKFPISRPNLTFSTLTVSNMSPEDSSIYLCSVNEGFGNQPQHFGDGTRLSIL.

This CDR3 reads CASQAGDRAYYGYTF. Written as DNA, the CDR3 is TGTGCCAGCCAAGCAGGGGACAGGGCTTACTATGGCTACACCTTC. The chain links TRBV2 to TRBJ1-2, with 9 bases aligning to TRBD1. This CDR3 has 15 amino acids. V lost 8 bases to trimming and J lost 3 bases; unmatched junction nucleotides: 10. CDR1 is SNHLY, CDR2 FYNNEI, per germline.

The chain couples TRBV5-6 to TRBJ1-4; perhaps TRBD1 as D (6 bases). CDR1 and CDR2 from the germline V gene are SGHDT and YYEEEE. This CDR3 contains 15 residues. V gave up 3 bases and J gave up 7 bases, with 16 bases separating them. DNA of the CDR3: TGTGCCAGCAGCTCCGCGACAGGCGAGACTGAAAAACTGTTTTTT. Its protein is CASSSATGETEKLFF.

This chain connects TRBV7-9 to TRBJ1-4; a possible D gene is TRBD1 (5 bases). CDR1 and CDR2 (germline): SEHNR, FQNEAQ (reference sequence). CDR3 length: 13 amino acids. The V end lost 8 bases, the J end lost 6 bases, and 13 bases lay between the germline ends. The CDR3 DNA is TGTGCCAGCGGGGGAGGAGCCGATGAAAAACTGTTTTTT. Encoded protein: CASGGGADEKLFF.

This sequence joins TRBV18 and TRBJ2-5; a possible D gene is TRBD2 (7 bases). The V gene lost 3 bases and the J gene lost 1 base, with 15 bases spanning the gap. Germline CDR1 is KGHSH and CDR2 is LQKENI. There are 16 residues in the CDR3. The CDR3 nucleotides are TGTGCCAGCTCACCTACCGGGGGGCTAAGCCAAGAGACCCAGTACTTC. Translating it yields CASSPTGGLSQETQYF.

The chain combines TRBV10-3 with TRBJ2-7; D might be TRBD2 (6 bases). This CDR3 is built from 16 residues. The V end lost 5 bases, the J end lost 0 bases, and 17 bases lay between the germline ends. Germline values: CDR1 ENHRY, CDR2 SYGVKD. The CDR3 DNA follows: TGTGCCATCAGTTCAGAACCCGGACTACCCTCCTACGAGCAGTACTTC. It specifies CAISSEPGLPSYEQYF.

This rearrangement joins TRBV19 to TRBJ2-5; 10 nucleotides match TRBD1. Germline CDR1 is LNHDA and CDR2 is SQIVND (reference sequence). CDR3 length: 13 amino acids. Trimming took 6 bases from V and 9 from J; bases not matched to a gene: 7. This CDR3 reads CASRGTGEGSQYF. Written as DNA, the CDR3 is TGTGCCAGTAGAGGGACAGGGGAAGGGTCCCAGTACTTC.

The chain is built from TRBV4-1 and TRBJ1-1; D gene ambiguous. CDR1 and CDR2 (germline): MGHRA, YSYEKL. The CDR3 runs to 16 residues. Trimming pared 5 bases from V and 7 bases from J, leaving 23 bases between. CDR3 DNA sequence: TGCGCCAGCAGCTCCCGGGAGGGAGCAGTAGATAATGAAGCTTTCTTT. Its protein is CASSSREGAVDNEAFF.

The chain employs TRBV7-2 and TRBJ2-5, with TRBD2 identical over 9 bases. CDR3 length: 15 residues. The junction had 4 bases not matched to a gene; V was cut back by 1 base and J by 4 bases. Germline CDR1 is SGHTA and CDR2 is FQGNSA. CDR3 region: CASSLGGGATETQYF. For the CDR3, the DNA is TGTGCCAGCAGCTTAGGCGGGGGGGCCACAGAGACCCAGTACTTC.

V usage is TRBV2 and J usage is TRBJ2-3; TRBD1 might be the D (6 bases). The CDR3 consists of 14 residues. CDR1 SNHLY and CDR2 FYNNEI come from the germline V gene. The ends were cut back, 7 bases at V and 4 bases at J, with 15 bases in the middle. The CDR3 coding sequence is TGTGCCAGCAAGAGGACAGAGTCCGCAGATACGCAGTATTTT. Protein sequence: CASKRTESADTQYF.

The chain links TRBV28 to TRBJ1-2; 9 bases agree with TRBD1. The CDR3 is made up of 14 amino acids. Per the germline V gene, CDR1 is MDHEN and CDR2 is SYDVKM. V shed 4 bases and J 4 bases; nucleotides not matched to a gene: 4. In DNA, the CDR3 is TGTGCCAGCAGTTCGGGGACAGGGATCTATGGCTACACCTTC. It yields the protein CASSSGTGIYGYTF.

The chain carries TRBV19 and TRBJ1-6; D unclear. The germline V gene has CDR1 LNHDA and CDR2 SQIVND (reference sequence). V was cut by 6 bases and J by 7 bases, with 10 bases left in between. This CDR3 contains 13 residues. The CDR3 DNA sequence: TGTGCCAGTAGATACAGCCGAAATTCACCCCTCCACTTT. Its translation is CASRYSRNSPLHF. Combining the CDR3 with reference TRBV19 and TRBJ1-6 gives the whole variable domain DGGITQSPKYLFRKEGQNVTLSCEQNLNHDAMYWYRQDPGQGLRLIYYSQIVNDFQKGDIAEGYSVSREKKESFPLTVTSAQKNPTAFYLCASRYSRNSPLHFGNGTRLTVT.

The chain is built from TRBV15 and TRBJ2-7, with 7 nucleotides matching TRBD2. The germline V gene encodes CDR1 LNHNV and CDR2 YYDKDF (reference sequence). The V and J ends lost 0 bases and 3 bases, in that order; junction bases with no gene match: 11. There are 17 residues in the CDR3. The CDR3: CATSRDLVGTTNYEQYF. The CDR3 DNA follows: TGTGCCACCAGCAGAGATTTAGTTGGGACTACTAACTACGAGCAGTACTTC.

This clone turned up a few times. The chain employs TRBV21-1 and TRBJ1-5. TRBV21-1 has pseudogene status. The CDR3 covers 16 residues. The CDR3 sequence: CASSSKRARLRGPQHF. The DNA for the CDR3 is TGTGCCAGCAGCTCCAAAAGGGCAAGGCTCCGGGGGCCCCAGCATTTT.

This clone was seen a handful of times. Here the CDR3 DNA reads TGTGCCAGCAGCTCCCCCCAGGGGGTATCCTACGAGCAGTACGTC. Its translation: CASSSPQGVSYEQYV. The chain recombines TRBV7-9 with TRBJ2-7; TRBD1 matches 7 bases. V lost 4 bases to trimming and J lost 1 base; unmatched junction nucleotides: 7. Germline CDR1 and CDR2: SEHNR and FQNEAQ (reference sequence). The CDR3 has 15 amino acids.

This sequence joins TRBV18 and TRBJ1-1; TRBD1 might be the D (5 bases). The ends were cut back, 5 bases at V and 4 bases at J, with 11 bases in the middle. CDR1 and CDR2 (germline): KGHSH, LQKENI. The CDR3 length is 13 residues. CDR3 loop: CASSTLGGTEAFF. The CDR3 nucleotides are TGTGCCAGCTCAACCCTCGGGGGCACTGAAGCTTTCTTT. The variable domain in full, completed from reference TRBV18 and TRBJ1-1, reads NAGVMQNPRHLVRRRGQEARLRCSPMKGHSHVYWYRQLPEEGLKFMVYLQKENIIDESGMPKERFSAEFPKEGPSILRIQQVVRGDSAAYFCASSTLGGTEAFFGQGTRLTVV.

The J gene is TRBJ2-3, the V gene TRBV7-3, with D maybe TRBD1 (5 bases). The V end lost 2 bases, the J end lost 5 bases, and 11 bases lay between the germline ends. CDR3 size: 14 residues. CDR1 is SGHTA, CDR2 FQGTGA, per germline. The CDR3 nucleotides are TGTGCCAGCAGCTTAGATGCAGGGATAGATACGCAGTATTTT. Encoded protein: CASSLDAGIDTQYF.

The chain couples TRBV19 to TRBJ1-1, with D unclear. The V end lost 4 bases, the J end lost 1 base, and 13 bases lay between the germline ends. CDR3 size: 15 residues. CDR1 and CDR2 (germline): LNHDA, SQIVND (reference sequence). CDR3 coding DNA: TGTGCCAGTAGTAAGCCACCAGGAACGAACACTGAAGCTTTCTTT. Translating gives CASSKPPGTNTEAFF.

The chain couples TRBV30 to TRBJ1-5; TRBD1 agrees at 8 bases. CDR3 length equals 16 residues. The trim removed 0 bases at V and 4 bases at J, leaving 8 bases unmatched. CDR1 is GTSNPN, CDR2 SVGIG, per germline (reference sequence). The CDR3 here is CAWSVLGTGTNQPQHF. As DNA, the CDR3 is TGTGCCTGGAGTGTACTTGGGACAGGAACTAATCAGCCCCAGCATTTT.

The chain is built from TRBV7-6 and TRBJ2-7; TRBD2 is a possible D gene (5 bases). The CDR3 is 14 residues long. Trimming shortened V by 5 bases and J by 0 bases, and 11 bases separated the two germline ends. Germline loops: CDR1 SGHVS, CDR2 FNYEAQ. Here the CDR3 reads CASSRSDSSYEQYF. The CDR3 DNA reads TGTGCCAGCAGCCGTAGCGATAGCTCCTACGAGCAGTACTTC. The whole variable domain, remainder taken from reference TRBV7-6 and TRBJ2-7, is GAGVSQSPRYKVTKRGQDVALRCDPISGHVSLYWYRQALGQGPEFLTYFNYEAQQDKSGLPNDRFSAERPEGSISTLTIQRTEQRDSAMYRCASSRSDSSYEQYFGPGTRLTVT.

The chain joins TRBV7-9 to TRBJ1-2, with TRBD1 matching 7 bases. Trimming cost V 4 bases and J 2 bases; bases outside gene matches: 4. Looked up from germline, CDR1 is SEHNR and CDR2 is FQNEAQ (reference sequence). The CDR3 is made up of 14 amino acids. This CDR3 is CASSSRDRNYGYTF. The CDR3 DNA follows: TGTGCCAGCAGCTCCCGGGACAGAAACTATGGCTACACCTTC.